This section outlines one T cell receptor (beta chain) sequence together with its context. TCRdb keeps only in-frame clones here, not all; method: immunoSEQ multiplex PCR. Of approximately 160,000 clones listed, 84% are singletons. CDR1 is SEHNR and CDR2 is FQNEAQ in the germline V gene (reference sequence). This CDR3 spans 15 amino acids. V dropped 3 bases and J dropped 4; count of bases not matched to a gene: 5. The sample originates from a study of blood T cell repertoires in COVID-19. Study-level background: T cells, B-cell-depleted T cells, or PBMCs supplied cDNA or gDNA.

The gene calls are TRBV7-9 and TRBJ2-1; 8 nucleotides agree with TRBD2. The clonotype comes from a man aged 35 to 55 who had recovered from COVID-19. The specimen sequenced was peripheral blood. CDR3 DNA sequence: TGTGCCAGCAGCTTGCATACTAGCGGATACAATGAGCAGTTCTTC. Its translation: CASSLHTSGYNEQFF.